These 13 T cell receptor beta chains came from one sample sequenced in a study of blood T cell repertoires in COVID-19. Some clones are missing from TCRdb's copy, which holds only in-frame ones; the method was immunoSEQ multiplex PCR. The repertoire holds under 300,000 clones, with over 75% as singletons. The sample comprised peripheral blood. All receptors come from a human donor in a cohort sampled during active COVID-19.

The CDR3 loop is CASSQALRDNEKLFF. CDR3 sequence (DNA): TGTGCCAGCAGCCAAGCCCTCAGGGATAATGAAAAACTGTTTTTT. The V and J genes are TRBV3-1 (or the pseudogene TRBV3-2) and TRBJ1-4; perhaps TRBD1 as D (5 bases). The CDR3 totals 15 residues. Trimming pared 1 base from V and 4 bases from J, leaving 10 bases between. The germline CDR1 and CDR2 sequences are LGHDT and YNNKEL (reference sequence).

In its sample, this clone was seen once. The V gene is TRBV6-5, the J gene TRBJ1-2; TRBD1 matches at 8 bases. J lost 5 bases, V lost 5 bases, and 10 bases had no gene match. The germline V gene has CDR1 MNHEY and CDR2 SVGAGI. This CDR3 region has 15 residues. The CDR3 coding sequence is TGTGCCAGCAGTAAGGACAGGGTAGGGTCGTATGGCTACACCTTC. It specifies CASSKDRVGSYGYTF.

The rearrangement links TRBV7-2 to TRBJ1-4, with 7 bases identical to TRBD1. The CDR3 loop spans 14 amino acids. The trim removed 5 bases at V and 13 bases at J, leaving 13 bases unmatched. CDR1 SGHTA and CDR2 FQGNSA come from the germline V gene. Here the CDR3 DNA reads TGTGCCAGCAGCCAATACGGGCAGGGGGGAGGACTGTTTTTT. Translated, it gives CASSQYGQGGGLFF.

The chain combines TRBV28 with TRBJ2-1; D is possibly TRBD2 (6 bases). Germline V gene sequence: CDR1 MDHEN, CDR2 SYDVKM. This CDR3 region has 15 residues. The V and J ends lost 6 bases and 1 base respectively, with 13 bases between them. CDR3 in DNA: TGTGCCAGCAGCGCGGGGAGTTTGTCCTACAATGAGCAGTTCTTC. It translates to CASSAGSLSYNEQFF.

The chain uses TRBV2 and TRBJ2-1; 10 bases align to TRBD1. Germline V gene sequence: CDR1 SNHLY, CDR2 FYNNEI. CDR3 size: 14 residues. The junction had 3 bases not matched to a gene; V was cut back by 3 bases and J by 7 bases. CDR3 sequence: CASSDRTGGNEQFF. The DNA of the CDR3 is TGTGCCAGCAGTGACCGGACAGGGGGGAATGAGCAGTTCTTC.

The V gene is TRBV1, the J gene TRBJ2-7; the table gives TRBD1 as D, unverified against the DNA. TRBV1 is shown as a pseudogene. CDR3 size: 16 residues. The CDR3 sequence is CTSSQAIAGIYDEQYF. For the CDR3, the DNA is TGCACCAGCAGCCAAGCTATCGCAGGGATCTACGACGAGCAGTACTTC.

The J gene is TRBJ2-7, the V gene TRBV6-5; perhaps TRBD2 as D (7 bases). The CDR3 covers 16 residues. Looked up from germline, CDR1 is MNHEY and CDR2 is SVGAGI. Trimming left V 4 bases short and J 3 bases short, with 19 bases between. As DNA, the CDR3 is TGTGCCAGCAGTTCCTGGGGGGGGGCGAGGGACTACGAGCAGTACTTC. It yields the protein CASSSWGGARDYEQYF.

This clone was observed a handful of times. The chain couples TRBV7-2 to TRBJ2-1; D unresolved. Germline assignment: CDR1 SGHTA and CDR2 FQGNSA. The V and J ends lost 3 bases and 10 bases respectively, with 7 bases between them. This CDR3 region has 11 residues. CDR3 DNA sequence: TGTGCCAGCAGCTTGGTTAGCGAGCAGTTCTTC. Its protein is CASSLVSEQFF.

This chain joins TRBV15 and TRBJ1-3; D gene ambiguous. The length of the CDR3 is 16 residues. V was cut by 1 base and J by 1 base, with 11 bases left in between. Per germline, CDR1 LNHNV and CDR2 YYDKDF (reference sequence). The DNA for the CDR3 is TGTGCCACCAGCAGAGTCGCAGGATCATCTGGAAACACCATATATTTT. It translates to CATSRVAGSSGNTIYF.

This chain links TRBV19 with TRBJ2-5; 7 nucleotides match TRBD1. Germline trimming cut 7 bases from V and 2 bases from J; bases unmatched to any gene: 10. The CDR3 totals 15 residues. Germline V gene lookup returns CDR1 LNHDA and CDR2 SQIVND (reference sequence). The CDR3, as DNA: TGTGCCAGTAAGGTGACAGGGCGTATTCAAGAGACCCAGTACTTC. Its protein product is CASKVTGRIQETQYF. The full variable domain, with the rest looked up from reference TRBV19 and TRBJ2-5, is DGGITQSPKYLFRKEGQNVTLSCEQNLNHDAMYWYRQDPGQGLRLIYYSQIVNDFQKGDIAEGYSVSREKKESFPLTVTSAQKNPTAFYLCASKVTGRIQETQYFGPGTRLLVL.

The chain has TRBV24-1 and TRBJ2-1, with TRBD1 matching 9 bases. V dropped 0 bases and J dropped 5; count of bases not matched to a gene: 4. Germline V gene sequence: CDR1 KGHDR, CDR2 SFDVKD. The CDR3 totals 16 residues. The CDR3 region is CATSDLGTGQHNEQFF. In nucleotides, the CDR3 is TGTGCCACCAGTGATTTGGGGACAGGGCAGCACAATGAGCAGTTCTTC.

Concerning this clone: Within the sample, other DNA sequences also encode this same CDR3. V is TRBV7-2 and J is TRBJ2-7; 8 positions agree with TRBD2. The germline gives CDR1 SGHTA, CDR2 FQGNSA. This CDR3 is built from 13 residues. V lost 5 bases and J lost 3; bases outside the gene matches: 3. CDR3 DNA sequence: TGTGCCAGCAGCCGCACTAGCGGCTACGAGCAGTACTTC. It translates to CASSRTSGYEQYF.

This sequence joins TRBV7-9 and TRBJ2-1; 7 positions match TRBD2. Trimming took 1 base from V and 8 from J; bases not matched to a gene: 8. Germline CDR1 and CDR2: SEHNR and FQNEAQ (reference sequence). CDR3 size: 15 residues. The CDR3 DNA reads TGTGCCAGCAGCTTAGTTGGACTAGTAGGGGATGAGCAGTTCTTC. Its protein is CASSLVGLVGDEQFF.